This T cell receptor beta chain was sequenced during a study of cytomegalovirus exposure and HLA in healthy donors. Study as a whole: The study's early data release held roughly 91 million unique TCRs from HLA-typed donors.

About this clone itself: Its target is not known.

PCR involved 60 Vbeta and 13 Jbeta primers. Repertoires were generated with immunoSEQ multiplex PCR, while TCRdb's copy carries only in-frame clones and drops some. The table shows 90,000 to 150,000 clones, with approximately 80% occurring only once. Whole-study findings and limits: Cytomegalovirus association was assigned to over 150 TCR beta chains.

The origin of this receptor is a man aged 35 to 55 in good health and CMV-seropositive. Source material: PBMCs.

CDR3 sequence: CASSLWSSLREAFF. In DNA form, the CDR3 reads TGTGCCAGCAGCTTATGGTCTAGCCTACGAGAGGCTTTCTTT. V usage is TRBV5-6 and J usage is TRBJ1-1, with unresolved D. The CDR3 consists of 14 residues. Germline lookup yields CDR1 SGHDT and CDR2 YYEEEE. Between the trimmed V and J ends, which lost 2 bases and 11 bases, there was a span of 19 bases.